This T cell receptor (beta chain) was recovered during a study of CD8 T cells in Susac syndrome. Study-level points and caveats: Acknowledgment was made by the study that its TCR sequencing and HLA analysis involved a relatively small number of individuals. Within Susac syndrome CD4+ T cell repertoires, clonal expansion was not evident.

CD8+ and CD4+ blood T cells underwent TCR beta sequencing. Trimming stripped 4 bases from V and 1 base from J, with 7 bases between. Germline loops: CDR1 SQVTM, CDR2 ANQGSEA. This CDR3 contains 13 residues. Random hexamers served to reverse transcribe roughly 0.45 to 1 ug RNA. The authors amplified TCR beta CDR3 across 54 Vbeta and 13 Jbeta using immunoSEQ multiplex PCR. TCRdb itself ran the immunoSEQ multiplex PCR reads through MiXCR, one entry per CDR3 protein. Of around 170,000 distinct CDR3 sequences listed, about 94% were seen once; the top ten hold more than 0.08%. This clonotype occurred once. Its antigen is still unknown.

The receptor's source is a human donor with Susac syndrome. The chain combines TRBV29-1 with TRBJ2-2; unclear D gene. Material for sequencing was CD4+ T cells from PBMCs. The CDR3 loop is CSVGPGNTGELFF. As DNA, the CDR3 is TGCAGCGTTGGGCCAGGGAACACCGGGGAGCTGTTTTTT.